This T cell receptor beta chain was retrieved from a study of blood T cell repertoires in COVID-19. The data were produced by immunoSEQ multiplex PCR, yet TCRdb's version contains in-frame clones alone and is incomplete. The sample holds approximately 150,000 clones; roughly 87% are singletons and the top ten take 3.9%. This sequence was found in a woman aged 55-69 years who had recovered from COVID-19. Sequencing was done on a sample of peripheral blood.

CDR3 residues: CASSDRGSNEKLFF. The CDR3 region has the DNA TGTGCCAGTAGTGACAGGGGAAGTAATGAAAAACTGTTTTTT. V usage is TRBV19 and J usage is TRBJ1-4; 8 nucleotides align to TRBD1. The V segment lost 5 bases and the J segment 4 bases; nucleotides outside the gene matches: 3. The CDR3 totals 14 residues. CDR1 LNHDA and CDR2 SQIVND come from the germline V gene (reference sequence). The full variable domain, completed using reference TRBV19 and TRBJ1-4, is DGGITQSPKYLFRKEGQNVTLSCEQNLNHDAMYWYRQDPGQGLRLIYYSQIVNDFQKGDIAEGYSVSREKKESFPLTVTSAQKNPTAFYLCASSDRGSNEKLFFGSGTQLSVL.